This TCR beta chain was obtained from a study of CXCR3-negative and CXCR3-positive naive CD8 T cells. Study-level points and caveats: TRB CDR3 hydrophobicity was greater in CXCR3-positive naive cells than in CXCR3-negative naive cells.

Of note for this clonotype: Its antigen is currently unknown.

Libraries of TRB cDNA were made by 5' RACE and carried UMIs. Each CDR3 protein gets one entry in TCRdb, which reprocessed the 5' RACE reads and gives no DNA. This sample contains tens of thousands of distinct CDR3 sequences. This CDR3 spans 15 amino acids. Per the germline V gene, CDR1 is LNHDA and CDR2 is SQIVND (reference sequence). V gene TRBV19 combines with J gene TRBJ1-1; the D call from TCRdb, TRBD1, cannot be confirmed without DNA. The sequencing input was naive CXCR3+ CD8+ T cells from blood. The subset: CD45RO-CCR7+CD27+CD95- naive CD8+ T cells expressing CXCR3 (TNR3+). The origin of this receptor is a human donor in good health. Some clones in this sample may be carry-over from other donors' samples. Here the CDR3 reads CASSDGPGPVTEAFF.